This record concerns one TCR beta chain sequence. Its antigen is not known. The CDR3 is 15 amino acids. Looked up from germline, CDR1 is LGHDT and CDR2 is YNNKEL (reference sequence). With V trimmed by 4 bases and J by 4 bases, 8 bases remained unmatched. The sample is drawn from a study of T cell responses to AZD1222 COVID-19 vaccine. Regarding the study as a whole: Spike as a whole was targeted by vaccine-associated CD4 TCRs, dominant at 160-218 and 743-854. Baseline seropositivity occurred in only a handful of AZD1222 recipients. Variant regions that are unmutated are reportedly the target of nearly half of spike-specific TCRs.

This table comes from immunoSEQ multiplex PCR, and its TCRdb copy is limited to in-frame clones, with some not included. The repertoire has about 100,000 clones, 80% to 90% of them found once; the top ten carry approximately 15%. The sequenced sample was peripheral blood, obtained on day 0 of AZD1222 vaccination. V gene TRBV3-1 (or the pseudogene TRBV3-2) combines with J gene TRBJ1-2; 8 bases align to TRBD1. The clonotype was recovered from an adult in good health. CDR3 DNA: TGTGCCAGCAGCCCATTAGCCCAGGGGGCCTATGGCTACACCTTC. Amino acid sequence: CASSPLAQGAYGYTF.